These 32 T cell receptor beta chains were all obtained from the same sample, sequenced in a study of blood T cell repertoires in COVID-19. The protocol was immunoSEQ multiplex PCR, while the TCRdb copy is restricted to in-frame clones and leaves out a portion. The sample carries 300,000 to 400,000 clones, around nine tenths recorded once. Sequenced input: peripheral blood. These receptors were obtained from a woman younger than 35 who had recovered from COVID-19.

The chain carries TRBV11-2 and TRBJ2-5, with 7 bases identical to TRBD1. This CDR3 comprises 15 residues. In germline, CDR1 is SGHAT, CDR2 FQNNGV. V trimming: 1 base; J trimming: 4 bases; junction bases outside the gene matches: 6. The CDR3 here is CASSLADRVTETQYF. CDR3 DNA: TGTGCCAGCAGCTTAGCCGACAGGGTTACAGAGACCCAGTACTTC.

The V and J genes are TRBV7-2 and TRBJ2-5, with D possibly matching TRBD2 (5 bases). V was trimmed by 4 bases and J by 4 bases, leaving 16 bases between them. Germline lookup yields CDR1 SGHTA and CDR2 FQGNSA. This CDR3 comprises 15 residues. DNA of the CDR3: TGTGCCAGCAGCTCAACTAGATCGAGGCGAGAGACCCAGTACTTC. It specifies CASSSTRSRRETQYF.

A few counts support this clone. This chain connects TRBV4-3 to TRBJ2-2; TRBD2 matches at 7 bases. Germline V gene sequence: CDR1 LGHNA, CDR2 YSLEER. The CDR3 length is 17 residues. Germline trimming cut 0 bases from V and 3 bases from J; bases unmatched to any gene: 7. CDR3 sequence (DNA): TGCGCCAGCAGCCAAGAGGGCCAGCGGGGTTACACCGGGGAGCTGTTTTTT. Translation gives CASSQEGQRGYTGELFF.

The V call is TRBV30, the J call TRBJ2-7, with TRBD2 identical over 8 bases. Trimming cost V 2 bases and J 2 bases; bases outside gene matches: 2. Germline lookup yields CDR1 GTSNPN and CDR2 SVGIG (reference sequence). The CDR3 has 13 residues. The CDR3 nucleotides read TGTGCCTGGAGTTTCGGGGGGGCCTACGAGCAGTACGTC. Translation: CAWSFGGAYEQYV.

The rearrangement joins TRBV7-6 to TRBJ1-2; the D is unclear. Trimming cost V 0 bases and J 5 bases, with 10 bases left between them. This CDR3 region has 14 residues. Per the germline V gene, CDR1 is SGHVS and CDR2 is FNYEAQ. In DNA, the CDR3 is TGTGCCAGCAGCTTAGCCGCGACGGGATATGGCTACACCTTC. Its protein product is CASSLAATGYGYTF.

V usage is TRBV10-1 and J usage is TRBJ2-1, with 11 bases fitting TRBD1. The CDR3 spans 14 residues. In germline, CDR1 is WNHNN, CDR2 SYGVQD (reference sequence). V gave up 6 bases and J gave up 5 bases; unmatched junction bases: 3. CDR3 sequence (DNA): TGCGCCAGCAGCCCGGGACAGGGGGACAATGAGCAGTTCTTC. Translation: CASSPGQGDNEQFF.

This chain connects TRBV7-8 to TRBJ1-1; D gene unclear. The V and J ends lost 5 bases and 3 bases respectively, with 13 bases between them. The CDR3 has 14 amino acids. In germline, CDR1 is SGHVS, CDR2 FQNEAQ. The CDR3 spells CASSRVRLDTEAFF. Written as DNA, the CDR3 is TGTGCCAGCAGCCGAGTCCGGTTGGACACTGAAGCTTTCTTT.

CDR3 residues: CASSYQASGAYNEQFF. CDR3 nucleotides: TGTGCCAGCAGTTACCAAGCGAGCGGGGCCTACAATGAGCAGTTCTTC. The chain is built from TRBV6-6 and TRBJ2-1; 7 bases map to TRBD2. Trimming took 2 bases from V and 2 from J; bases not matched to a gene: 6. The CDR3 extends over 16 amino acids. Per the germline V gene, CDR1 is MNHNY and CDR2 is SVGAGI (reference sequence).

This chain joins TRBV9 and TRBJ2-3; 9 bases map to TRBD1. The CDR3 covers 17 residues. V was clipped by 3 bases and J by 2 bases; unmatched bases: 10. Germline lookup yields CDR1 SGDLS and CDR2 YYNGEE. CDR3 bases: TGTGCCAGCAGCGCGGGACGGGGACAGGGAGTCACAGATACGCAGTATTTT. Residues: CASSAGRGQGVTDTQYF.

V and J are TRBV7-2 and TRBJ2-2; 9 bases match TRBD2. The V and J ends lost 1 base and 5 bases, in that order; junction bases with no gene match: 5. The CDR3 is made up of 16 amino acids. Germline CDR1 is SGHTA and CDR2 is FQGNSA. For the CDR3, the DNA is TGTGCCAGCAGCTTAGTGGCGGGAGGGGGAACCGGGGAGCTGTTTTTT. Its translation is CASSLVAGGGTGELFF.

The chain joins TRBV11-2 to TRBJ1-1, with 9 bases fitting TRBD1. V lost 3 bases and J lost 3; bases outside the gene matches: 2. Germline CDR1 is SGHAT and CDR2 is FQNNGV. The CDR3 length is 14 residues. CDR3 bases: TGTGCCAGCAGCTTCCGGGACAGGGACACTGAAGCTTTCTTT. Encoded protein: CASSFRDRDTEAFF. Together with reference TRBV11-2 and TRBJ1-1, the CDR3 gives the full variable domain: EAGVAQSPRYKIIEKRQSVAFWCNPISGHATLYWYQQILGQGPKLLIQFQNNGVVDDSQLPKDRFSAERLKGVDSTLKIQPAKLEDSAVYLCASSFRDRDTEAFFGQGTRLTVV.

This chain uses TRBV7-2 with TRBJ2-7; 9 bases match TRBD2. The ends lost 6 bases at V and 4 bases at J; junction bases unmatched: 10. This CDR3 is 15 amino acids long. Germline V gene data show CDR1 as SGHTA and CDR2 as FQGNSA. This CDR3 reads CASSRGREGNYEQYV. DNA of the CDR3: TGTGCCAGCAGTCGGGGGCGGGAGGGAAATTACGAGCAGTACGTC.

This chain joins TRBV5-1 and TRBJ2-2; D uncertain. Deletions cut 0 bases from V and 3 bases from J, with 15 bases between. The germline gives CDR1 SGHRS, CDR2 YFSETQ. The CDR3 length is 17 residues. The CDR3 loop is CASSLGDTKRYTGELFF. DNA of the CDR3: TGCGCCAGCAGCTTGGGAGACACAAAACGATACACCGGGGAGCTGTTTTTT.

CDR3 nucleotides: TGTGCCAGCAGCCCCCAGGGGGCGCAGGGCTACACCTTC. Protein sequence: CASSPQGAQGYTF. The genes are TRBV7-9 and TRBJ1-2; 8 nucleotides agree with TRBD1. The CDR3 spans 13 residues. Germline V gives CDR1 SEHNR, CDR2 FQNEAQ (reference sequence). After removal of 5 bases from V and 8 bases from J, the junction contained 7 bases not matched to a gene.

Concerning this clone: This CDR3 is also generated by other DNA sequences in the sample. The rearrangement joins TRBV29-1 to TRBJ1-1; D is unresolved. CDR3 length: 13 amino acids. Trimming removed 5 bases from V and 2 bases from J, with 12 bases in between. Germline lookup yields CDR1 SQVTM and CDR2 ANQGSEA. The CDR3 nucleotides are TGCAGCGTTACCGGAGGAGGTAACACTGAAGCTTTCTTT. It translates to CSVTGGGNTEAFF. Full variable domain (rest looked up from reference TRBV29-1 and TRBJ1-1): SAVISQKPSRDICQRGTSLTIQCQVDSQVTMMFWYRQQPGQSLTLIATANQGSEATYESGFVIDKFPISRPNLTFSTLTVSNMSPEDSSIYLCSVTGGGNTEAFFGQGTRLTVV.

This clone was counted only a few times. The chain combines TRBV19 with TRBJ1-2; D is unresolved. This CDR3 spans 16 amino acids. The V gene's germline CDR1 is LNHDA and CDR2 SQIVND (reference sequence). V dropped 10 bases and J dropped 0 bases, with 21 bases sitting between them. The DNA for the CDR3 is TGTGCCACCACCGGGAGCCACATACGACCTAACTATGGCTACACCTTC. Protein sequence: CATTGSHIRPNYGYTF.

The CDR3 spells CASSPRAAYGSYNEQFF. The CDR3, as DNA: TGTGCCAGCAGCCCTCGTGCGGCTTACGGCTCCTACAATGAGCAGTTCTTC. The genes are TRBV7-9 and TRBJ2-1, with D uncertain. Germline-derived CDR1 and CDR2 are SEHNR and FQNEAQ (reference sequence). The ends were cut back, 5 bases at V and 0 bases at J, with 17 bases in the middle. This CDR3 is built from 17 residues.

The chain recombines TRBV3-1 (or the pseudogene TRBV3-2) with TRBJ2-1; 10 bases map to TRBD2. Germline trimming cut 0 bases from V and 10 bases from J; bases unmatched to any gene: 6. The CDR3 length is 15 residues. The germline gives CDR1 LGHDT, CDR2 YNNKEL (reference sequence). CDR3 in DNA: TGTGCCAGCAGCCAAGATTCGCTAGCGGGAGAGGAGCAGTTCTTC. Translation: CASSQDSLAGEEQFF.

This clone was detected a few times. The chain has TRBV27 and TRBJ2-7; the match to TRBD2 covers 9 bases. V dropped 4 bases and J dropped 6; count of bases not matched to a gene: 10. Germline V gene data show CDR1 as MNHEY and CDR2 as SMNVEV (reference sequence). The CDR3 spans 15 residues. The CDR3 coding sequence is TGTGCCAGCAGTTCCCTGCTAGCGGGAAGTTCCGAGCAGTACGTC. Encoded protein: CASSSLLAGSSEQYV.

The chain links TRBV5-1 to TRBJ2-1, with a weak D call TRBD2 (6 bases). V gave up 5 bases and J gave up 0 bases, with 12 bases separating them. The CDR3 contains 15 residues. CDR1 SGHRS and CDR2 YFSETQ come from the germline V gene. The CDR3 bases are TGCGCCAGCAGTTCCGTAGCGGTCTCCTACAATGAGCAGTTCTTC. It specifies CASSSVAVSYNEQFF.

CDR3 in DNA: TGTGCCAGCAGCGTGTTGCCCTCTAGCGGCTTGGGAGATACGCAGTATTTT. Its translation: CASSVLPSSGLGDTQYF. This chain connects TRBV9 to TRBJ2-3; 7 bases map to TRBD2. The ends lost 2 bases at V and 5 bases at J; junction bases unmatched: 14. Germline CDR1 is SGDLS and CDR2 is YYNGEE. The CDR3 length is 17 residues.

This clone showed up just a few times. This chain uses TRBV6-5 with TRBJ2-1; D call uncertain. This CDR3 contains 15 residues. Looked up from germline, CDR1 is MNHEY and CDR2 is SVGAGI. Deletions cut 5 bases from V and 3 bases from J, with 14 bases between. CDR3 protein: CASSNTPTFYNEQFF. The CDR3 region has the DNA TGTGCCAGCAGTAATACTCCAACCTTCTACAATGAGCAGTTCTTC.

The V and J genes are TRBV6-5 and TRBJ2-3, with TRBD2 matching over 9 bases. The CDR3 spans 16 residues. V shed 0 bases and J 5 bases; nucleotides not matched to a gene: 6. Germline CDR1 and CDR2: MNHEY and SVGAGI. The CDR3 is CASSYSSGRIGDTQYF. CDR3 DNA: TGTGCCAGCAGTTACTCTAGCGGGAGAATAGGAGATACGCAGTATTTT.

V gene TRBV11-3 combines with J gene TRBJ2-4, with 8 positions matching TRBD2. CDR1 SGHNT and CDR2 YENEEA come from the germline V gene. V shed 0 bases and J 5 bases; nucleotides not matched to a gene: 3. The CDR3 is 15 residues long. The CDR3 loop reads CASSLDAGRENIQYF. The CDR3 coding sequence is TGTGCCAGCAGCTTAGATGCCGGGAGGGAAAACATTCAGTACTTC.

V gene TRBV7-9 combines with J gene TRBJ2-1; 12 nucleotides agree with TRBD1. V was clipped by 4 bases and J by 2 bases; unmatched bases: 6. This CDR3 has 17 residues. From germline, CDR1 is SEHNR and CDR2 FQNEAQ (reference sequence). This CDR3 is CASSSKRDRGPYNEQFF. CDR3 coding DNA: TGTGCCAGCAGCTCCAAGCGGGACAGGGGGCCCTACAATGAGCAGTTCTTC.

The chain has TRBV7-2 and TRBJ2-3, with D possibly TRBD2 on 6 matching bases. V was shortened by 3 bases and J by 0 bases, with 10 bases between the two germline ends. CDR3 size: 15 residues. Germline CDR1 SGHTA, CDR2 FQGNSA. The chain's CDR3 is CASSLDYQSTDTQYF. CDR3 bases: TGTGCCAGCAGCTTGGACTATCAAAGCACAGATACGCAGTATTTT.

DNA of the CDR3: TGTGCCAGCAGCCATGGGGGGGACCAGCCCCAGCATTTT. Translating gives CASSHGGDQPQHF. This rearrangement joins TRBV3-1 (or the pseudogene TRBV3-2) to TRBJ1-5, with TRBD1 as a possible D gene (5 bases). There are 13 residues in the CDR3. CDR1 is LGHDT and CDR2 is YNNKEL in the germline V gene (reference sequence). V lost 3 bases and J 7 bases, leaving 10 bases between the germline ends.

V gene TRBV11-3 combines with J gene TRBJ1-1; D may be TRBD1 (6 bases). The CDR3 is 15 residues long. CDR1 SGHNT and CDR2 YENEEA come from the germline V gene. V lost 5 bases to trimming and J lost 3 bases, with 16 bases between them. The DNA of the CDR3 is TGTGCCAGCAGCGTCCGGACAGCCAGGGACACTGAAGCTTTCTTT. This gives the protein CASSVRTARDTEAFF.

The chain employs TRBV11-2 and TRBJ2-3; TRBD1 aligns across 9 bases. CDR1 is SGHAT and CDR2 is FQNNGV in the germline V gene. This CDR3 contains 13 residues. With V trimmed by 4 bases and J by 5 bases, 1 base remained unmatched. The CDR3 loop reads CASSSDRGDTQYF. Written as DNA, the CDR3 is TGTGCCAGCAGCTCGGACAGGGGAGATACGCAGTATTTT.

The CDR3 spells CASSQEGVPNEKLFF. CDR3 in DNA: TGCGCCAGCAGCCAAGAAGGGGTCCCAAATGAAAAACTGTTTTTT. The chain has TRBV4-3 and TRBJ1-4; TRBD1 is a possible D gene (5 bases). The CDR3 extends over 15 amino acids. Germline assignment: CDR1 LGHNA and CDR2 YSLEER. The V end lost 0 bases, the J end lost 5 bases, and 10 bases lay between the germline ends.

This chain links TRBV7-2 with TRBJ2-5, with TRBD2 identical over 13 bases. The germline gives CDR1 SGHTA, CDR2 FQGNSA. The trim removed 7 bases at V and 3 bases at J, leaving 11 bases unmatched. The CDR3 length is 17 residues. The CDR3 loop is CASTYELAGGKKETQYF. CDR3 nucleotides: TGTGCCAGCACCTATGAACTAGCGGGAGGGAAAAAAGAGACCCAGTACTTC. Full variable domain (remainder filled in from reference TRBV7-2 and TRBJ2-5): GAGVSQSPSNKVTEKGKDVELRCDPISGHTALYWYRQSLGQGLEFLIYFQGNSAPDKSGLPSDRFSAERTGGSVSTLTIQRTQQEDSAVYLCASTYELAGGKKETQYFGPGTRLLVL.

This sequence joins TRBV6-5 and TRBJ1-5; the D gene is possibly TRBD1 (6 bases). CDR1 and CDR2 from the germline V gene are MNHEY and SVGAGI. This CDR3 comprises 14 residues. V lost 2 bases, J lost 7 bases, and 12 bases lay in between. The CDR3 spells CASSYAGARQPQHF. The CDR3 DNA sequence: TGTGCCAGCAGTTACGCGGGGGCGCGGCAGCCCCAGCATTTT.